A selection of T cell receptor beta chains follows, all from one sample in a study of T-cell memory formation after mild COVID-19. TCRdb reprocessed the 5' RACE reads via MiXCR and lists one record per CDR3 protein. The sample carries a few hundred thousand distinct CDR3 sequences, under 25% recorded once. The sequenced material came from PBMCs or a T cell subset sorted from them (not recorded which). The receptors here all came from an adult woman who had mild COVID-19 (a few samples of this study predate the infection). Cell type and time point are not known. The CDR3 runs from the conserved cysteine through the conserved F or W. D genes are given only for firm matches. Some rows mark clone size as missing; the rest say once, few, many or name a class of expanded clone.

abundance: few
v_gene: TRBV7-3
j_gene: TRBJ1-1
d_gene: -
CDR3aa: CASSSKPQGGSSVYTEAFF
CDR3nt: TGTGCCAGCAGCTCTAAACCCCAAGGGGGATCAAGTGTTTACACTGAAGCTTTCTTT

abundance: -
v_gene: TRBV5-4
j_gene: TRBJ2-7
d_gene: TRBD2
CDR3aa: CASSWNSGGAYEQYF
CDR3nt: TGTGCCAGCAGCTGGAATAGCGGGGGGGCCTACGAGCAGTACTTC

abundance: -
v_gene: TRBV5-1
j_gene: TRBJ2-1
d_gene: TRBD2
CDR3aa: CASSWTSGSPRHYNEQFF
CDR3nt: TGCGCCAGCAGCTGGACTAGCGGGAGTCCTCGCCACTACAATGAGCAGTTCTTC

abundance: few
v_gene: TRBV3-1
j_gene: TRBJ1-1
d_gene: -
CDR3aa: CASSPGYANTEAFF
CDR3nt: TGTGCCAGCAGCCCAGGGTACGCGAACACTGAAGCTTTCTTT

abundance: few
v_gene: TRBV2
j_gene: TRBJ2-2
d_gene: -
CDR3aa: CASSSRNTGELFF
CDR3nt: TGTGCCAGCAGTTCACGGAACACCGGGGAGCTGTTTTTT

abundance: few
v_gene: TRBV12-3/TRBV12-4
j_gene: TRBJ2-1
d_gene: -
CDR3aa: CASSFGASQGNEQFF
CDR3nt: TGTGCCAGCAGTTTTGGGGCAAGTCAGGGGAATGAGCAGTTCTTC

abundance: few
v_gene: TRBV12-3/TRBV12-4
j_gene: TRBJ1-1
d_gene: -
CDR3aa: CAVRRVNTEAFF
CDR3nt: TGTGCGGTTAGGCGGGTAAACACTGAAGCTTTCTTT

abundance: -
v_gene: TRBV5-1
j_gene: TRBJ2-1
d_gene: -
CDR3aa: CASSLGGSHNEQFF
CDR3nt: TGCGCCAGCAGCTTAGGTGGGAGCCACAATGAGCAGTTCTTC

abundance: -
v_gene: TRBV7-6
j_gene: TRBJ2-2
d_gene: TRBD2
CDR3aa: CASSLETSGLNTGELFF
CDR3nt: TGTGCCAGCAGCTTAGAGACTAGCGGGCTGAACACCGGGGAGCTGTTTTTT

abundance: few
v_gene: TRBV5-1
j_gene: TRBJ2-3
d_gene: -
CDR3aa: CASRYEGLSTDTQYF
CDR3nt: TGCGCCAGCAGGTACGAGGGGTTGTCGACAGATACGCAGTATTTT

abundance: -
v_gene: TRBV4-3
j_gene: TRBJ1-2
d_gene: TRBD1
CDR3aa: CASSVRQGVDYGYTF
CDR3nt: TGCGCCAGCAGCGTTCGACAGGGGGTGGACTATGGCTACACCTTC

abundance: -
v_gene: TRBV20-1
j_gene: TRBJ1-1
d_gene: TRBD1
CDR3aa: CSAIGVKGQGAVFENTEAFF
CDR3nt: TGCAGTGCCATAGGTGTAAAGGGACAGGGGGCGGTTTTTGAGAACACTGAAGCTTTCTTT

abundance: many
v_gene: TRBV5-1
j_gene: TRBJ2-3
d_gene: -
CDR3aa: CASSLDRYTDTQYF
CDR3nt: TGCGCCAGCAGCCTCGACAGATACACAGATACGCAGTATTTT

abundance: -
v_gene: TRBV5-1
j_gene: TRBJ2-7
d_gene: TRBD2
CDR3aa: CASSSRGGGSYEQYF
CDR3nt: TGCGCCAGCAGCTCACGGGGGGGCGGTTCCTACGAGCAGTACTTC

abundance: -
v_gene: TRBV2
j_gene: TRBJ1-4
d_gene: TRBD1
CDR3aa: CASHPGQSNEKLFF
CDR3nt: TGTGCCAGCCATCCGGGACAGAGTAATGAAAAACTGTTTTTT

abundance: -
v_gene: TRBV3-1
j_gene: TRBJ2-3
d_gene: TRBD2
CDR3aa: CASSQDSIGDGGFTDTQYF
CDR3nt: TGTGCCAGCAGCCAAGATTCGATCGGCGACGGGGGGTTCACAGATACGCAGTATTTT

abundance: -
v_gene: TRBV18
j_gene: TRBJ2-6
d_gene: -
CDR3aa: CASSPLHTAINSGANVLTF
CDR3nt: TGTGCCAGCTCACCACTCCACACTGCCATTAACTCTGGGGCCAACGTCCTGACTTTC

abundance: few
v_gene: TRBV9
j_gene: TRBJ1-2
d_gene: TRBD1
CDR3aa: CASTRTGDYGYTF
CDR3nt: TGTGCCAGCACCCGCACAGGGGACTATGGCTACACCTTC

abundance: many
v_gene: TRBV4-3
j_gene: TRBJ2-1
d_gene: -
CDR3aa: CASSQSGMEGNEQFF
CDR3nt: TGCGCCAGCAGCCAGTCCGGGATGGAGGGAAATGAGCAGTTCTTC

abundance: few
v_gene: TRBV6-6
j_gene: TRBJ2-2
d_gene: -
CDR3aa: CATKVASNTGELFF
CDR3nt: TGTGCCACGAAGGTCGCTTCGAACACCGGGGAGCTGTTTTTT

abundance: -
v_gene: TRBV20-1
j_gene: TRBJ1-3
d_gene: -
CDR3aa: CSARVFGSGNTIYF
CDR3nt: TGCAGTGCTAGAGTATTTGGTTCTGGAAACACCATATATTTT

abundance: few
v_gene: TRBV6-5
j_gene: TRBJ1-2
d_gene: TRBD1
CDR3aa: CATTDRGYGYTF
CDR3nt: TGTGCCACCACGGACAGGGGCTATGGCTACACCTTC

abundance: few
v_gene: TRBV19
j_gene: TRBJ1-5
d_gene: TRBD1
CDR3aa: CASSISTGGNQPQHF
CDR3nt: TGTGCCAGTAGTATAAGCACAGGGGGCAATCAGCCCCAGCATTTT

abundance: -
v_gene: TRBV19
j_gene: TRBJ2-4
d_gene: -
CDR3aa: CASSISAPQYF
CDR3nt: TGTGCCAGTAGTATATCGGCCCCCCAGTACTTC

abundance: -
v_gene: TRBV7-9
j_gene: TRBJ2-3
d_gene: -
CDR3aa: CASRAPSTDTQYF
CDR3nt: TGTGCCAGCAGGGCCCCTAGCACAGATACGCAGTATTTT

abundance: few
v_gene: TRBV7-3
j_gene: TRBJ2-6
d_gene: TRBD1
CDR3aa: CASSLSSGGLWDRVPSGANVLTF
CDR3nt: TGTGCCAGCAGCTTAAGTTCCGGGGGTCTATGGGACAGGGTACCCTCTGGGGCCAACGTCCTGACTTTC

abundance: few
v_gene: TRBV20-1
j_gene: TRBJ2-7
d_gene: TRBD2
CDR3aa: CSARTSGRGHLSSYEQYF
CDR3nt: TGCAGTGCTAGGACTAGCGGGAGGGGACACCTGAGCTCCTACGAGCAGTACTTC

abundance: -
v_gene: TRBV5-1
j_gene: TRBJ1-1
d_gene: -
CDR3aa: CASSWTSGRTEAFF
CDR3nt: TGCGCCAGCAGCTGGACCAGCGGTAGGACTGAAGCTTTCTTT

abundance: many
v_gene: TRBV9
j_gene: TRBJ2-2
d_gene: -
CDR3aa: CASSVGLTGELFF
CDR3nt: TGTGCCAGCAGCGTAGGACTTACCGGGGAGCTGTTTTTT

abundance: -
v_gene: TRBV20-1
j_gene: TRBJ2-5
d_gene: TRBD2
CDR3aa: CSARTSGIKETQYF
CDR3nt: TGCAGTGCTAGAACTAGCGGGATCAAAGAGACCCAGTACTTC

abundance: -
v_gene: TRBV7-9
j_gene: TRBJ2-3
d_gene: -
CDR3aa: CASSPSGLRLPDTQYF
CDR3nt: TGTGCCAGCAGCCCGTCGGGGCTACGGCTCCCCGATACGCAGTATTTT

abundance: -
v_gene: TRBV4-1
j_gene: TRBJ2-5
d_gene: -
CDR3aa: CASSQLEGVTGETQYF
CDR3nt: TGCGCCAGCAGCCAACTAGAGGGGGTGACCGGAGAGACCCAGTACTTC

abundance: -
v_gene: TRBV7-8
j_gene: TRBJ2-6
d_gene: -
CDR3aa: CASSLALGGPGANVLTF
CDR3nt: TGTGCCAGCAGCTTAGCGCTCGGGGGACCTGGGGCCAACGTCCTGACTTTC

abundance: -
v_gene: TRBV20-1
j_gene: TRBJ2-7
d_gene: TRBD1
CDR3aa: CSARVRPGTGVEQYF
CDR3nt: TGCAGTGCTAGAGTTCGGCCCGGGACAGGGGTCGAGCAGTACTTC

abundance: few
v_gene: TRBV21-1
j_gene: TRBJ1-1
d_gene: -
CDR3aa: CASSQTSGGGGETEAFF
CDR3nt: TGTGCCAGCAGCCAGACCTCGGGGGGAGGGGGCGAGACTGAAGCTTTCTTT

abundance: few
v_gene: TRBV5-6
j_gene: TRBJ2-5
d_gene: TRBD2
CDR3aa: CASSLEQGGIETQYF
CDR3nt: TGTGCCAGCAGCTTGGAGCAGGGAGGGATAGAGACCCAGTACTTC

abundance: -
v_gene: TRBV7-2
j_gene: TRBJ2-7
d_gene: -
CDR3aa: CASSHAGSPYEQYF
CDR3nt: TGTGCCAGCAGCCACGCGGGGAGTCCCTACGAGCAGTACTTC

abundance: -
v_gene: TRBV7-2
j_gene: TRBJ1-5
d_gene: -
CDR3aa: CASSLSVGQPQHF
CDR3nt: TGTGCCAGCAGCTTATCCGTTGGGCAGCCCCAGCATTTT

abundance: -
v_gene: TRBV9
j_gene: TRBJ2-7
d_gene: TRBD1
CDR3aa: CASSPRQGGTYEQYF
CDR3nt: TGTGCCAGCAGCCCTCGACAGGGGGGAACCTACGAGCAGTACTTC

abundance: -
v_gene: TRBV5-1
j_gene: TRBJ2-7
d_gene: TRBD2
CDR3aa: CASSPGTSGLYEQYF
CDR3nt: TGCGCCAGCAGCCCAGGGACTAGCGGCCTGTACGAGCAGTACTTC

abundance: many
v_gene: TRBV7-2
j_gene: TRBJ2-7
d_gene: -
CDR3aa: CASSSSGTASGEQYF
CDR3nt: TGTGCCAGCAGCTCTTCCGGGACGGCTTCGGGCGAGCAGTACTTC

abundance: -
v_gene: TRBV7-9
j_gene: TRBJ1-2
d_gene: -
CDR3aa: CASSLPGSSHGYTF
CDR3nt: TGTGCCAGCAGCTTACCGGGCAGTAGTCATGGCTACACCTTC

abundance: -
v_gene: TRBV18
j_gene: TRBJ1-1
d_gene: -
CDR3aa: CASSPPYGGANTEAFF
CDR3nt: TGTGCCAGCTCACCGCCCTACGGGGGGGCGAACACTGAAGCTTTCTTT

abundance: few
v_gene: TRBV25-1
j_gene: TRBJ2-7
d_gene: TRBD2
CDR3aa: CASTLAGGSYEQYF
CDR3nt: TGTGCCAGCACCTTAGCGGGAGGATCCTACGAGCAGTACTTC

abundance: -
v_gene: TRBV6-1
j_gene: TRBJ1-5
d_gene: TRBD1
CDR3aa: CASRTGDNLPQHF
CDR3nt: TGTGCCAGCAGGACAGGGGACAATCTGCCCCAGCATTTT

abundance: -
v_gene: TRBV5-5
j_gene: TRBJ2-7
d_gene: -
CDR3aa: CASSFWRRDLSYEQYF
CDR3nt: TGTGCCAGCAGCTTCTGGAGGCGGGACCTTAGCTACGAGCAGTACTTC

abundance: few
v_gene: TRBV20-1
j_gene: TRBJ2-7
d_gene: TRBD1
CDR3aa: CSAPGTGFYEQYF
CDR3nt: TGCAGTGCTCCCGGGACAGGGTTTTACGAGCAGTACTTC

abundance: -
v_gene: TRBV2
j_gene: TRBJ2-7
d_gene: -
CDR3aa: CASRDPVNSYEQYF
CDR3nt: TGTGCCAGCAGGGACCCAGTAAACTCCTACGAGCAGTACTTC

abundance: few
v_gene: TRBV18
j_gene: TRBJ2-7
d_gene: TRBD1
CDR3aa: CASSPTGTGAKGEQYF
CDR3nt: TGTGCCAGCTCACCGACCGGGACAGGGGCTAAGGGCGAGCAGTACTTC

abundance: few
v_gene: TRBV7-9
j_gene: TRBJ1-2
d_gene: -
CDR3aa: CASSLAETLANYGYTF
CDR3nt: TGTGCCAGCAGCTTAGCCGAGACCTTAGCTAACTATGGCTACACCTTC